Listed below are T cell receptor beta chains from one sample, sequenced in a study of monozygotic twins with cystic fibrosis. Some clones are missing from TCRdb's copy, which holds only in-frame ones; the method was immunoSEQ multiplex PCR. The table includes some 35,000 clones, around nine tenths detected once. The sample consisted of blood. The receptor source for this set is a boy younger than 10 with cystic fibrosis. The CDR3 runs from the conserved cysteine through the conserved F or W. The order of the fields is clone size, V gene, D gene, J gene, CDR3 protein, CDR3 DNA. D genes are given only for firm matches. Clone size is shown for a subset of rows, as once, few, many or a class of expanded clone.

clone_size: once
v_call: TRBV19
d_call: .
j_call: TRBJ1-1
cdr3_aa: CASSRLNTEAFF
cdr3_nt: TGTGCCAGTAGTAGACTGAACACTGAAGCTTTCTTT

clone_size: .
v_call: TRBV6-6
d_call: .
j_call: TRBJ1-5
cdr3_aa: CASRPGEYSNQPQHF
cdr3_nt: TGTGCCAGCAGACCAGGGGAGTATAGCAATCAGCCCCAGCATTTT

clone_size: .
v_call: TRBV27
d_call: TRBD2
j_call: TRBJ2-3
cdr3_aa: CASQWGGTPTDTQYF
cdr3_nt: TGTGCCAGCCAATGGGGAGGGACTCCCACAGATACGCAGTATTTT

clone_size: .
v_call: TRBV2
d_call: .
j_call: TRBJ1-6
cdr3_aa: CASIEGENSHSPLHF
cdr3_nt: TGTGCCAGCATTGAGGGGGAGAACTCCCATTCACCCCTCCACTTT

clone_size: .
v_call: TRBV10-3
d_call: .
j_call: TRBJ1-2
cdr3_aa: CAISEHGVAPTYGYTF
cdr3_nt: TGTGCCATCAGTGAGCATGGGGTAGCACCTACTTATGGCTACACCTTC

clone_size: .
v_call: TRBV29-1
d_call: .
j_call: TRBJ1-1
cdr3_aa: CSVEGGGGTEAFF
cdr3_nt: TGCAGCGTTGAAGGCGGCGGGGGCACTGAAGCTTTCTTT

clone_size: .
v_call: TRBV27
d_call: .
j_call: TRBJ1-5
cdr3_aa: CASSTYSNQPQHF
cdr3_nt: TGTGCCAGCAGTACATATAGCAATCAGCCCCAGCATTTT

clone_size: .
v_call: TRBV11-2
d_call: TRBD1
j_call: TRBJ1-2
cdr3_aa: CASSLGRTGGDGYTF
cdr3_nt: TGTGCCAGCAGCTTAGGTAGGACAGGGGGAGATGGCTACACCTTC

clone_size: .
v_call: TRBV7-8
d_call: TRBD2
j_call: TRBJ2-7
cdr3_aa: CASSQAGTSPYEQYF
cdr3_nt: TGTGCCAGCAGCCAAGCCGGGACTAGCCCCTACGAGCAGTACTTC

clone_size: once
v_call: TRBV5-1
d_call: TRBD1
j_call: TRBJ2-5
cdr3_aa: CASSLGTGYQETQYF
cdr3_nt: TGCGCCAGCAGCTTGGGGACAGGGTATCAAGAGACCCAGTACTTC

clone_size: .
v_call: TRBV7-9
d_call: TRBD1
j_call: TRBJ2-7
cdr3_aa: CASSSGTGSYEQYF
cdr3_nt: TGTGCCAGCAGCTCCGGGACAGGCTCCTACGAGCAGTACTTC